The 7 T cell receptor beta chains below all came from one sample that was sequenced in a study of quantifying T cell responses using KT2 cells. Overall study context: RNA was reverse transcribed with TCR alpha and beta constant-region primers.

The cDNA 3' end received a ligated oligonucleotide with a UMI. An equimolar mix of RC1.1 and RC1.2 primed the beta chain across TRBC1 and TRBC2. In TCRdb, the UMI-ligation and nested PCR reads were re-called with MiXCR into one record per CDR3 protein. The sample includes fewer than 45,000 distinct CDR3 sequences, 15% to 20% of them seen just once. The sample was PBMCs spiked with cells of the T cell clone KT2. All receptors come from a human donor.

About this clonotype: One junction end disagrees with the germline gene, perhaps due to a read error. The chain employs TRBV2 and TRBJ2-3; D possibly matches TRBD1 or TRBD2 (5 bases each). CDR3 length: 13 residues. Germline-derived CDR1 and CDR2 are SNHLY and FYNNEI. CDR3 residues: CASTELGGATQYF. The CDR3 DNA reads TGTGCCAGCACTGAACTTGGGGGTGCTACGCAGTATTTT. Complete variable domain (other parts from reference TRBV2 and TRBJ2-3): EPEVTQTPSHQVTQMGQEVILRCVPISNHLYFYWYRQILGQKVEFLVSFYNNEISEKSEIFDDQFSVERPDGSNFTLKIRSTKLEDSAMYFCASTELGGATQYFGPGTRLTVL.

Worth noting for this clonotype: One end of the junction fails to match germline, which may point to a read error. This chain joins TRBV6-2 or TRBV6-3 and TRBJ2-5; 8 bases are shared with TRBD2. The germline V gene encodes CDR1 MNHEY and CDR2 SVGEGT. This CDR3 comprises 15 residues. CDR3 DNA sequence: TGTGCCAGCAGTCCGGTCCAGTCGGGGGGGTGGTTCTTATGGTTC. It specifies CASSPVQSGGWFLWF.

This clonotype was counted a few times. Here the CDR3 reads CAWTGRNTEAFF. CDR3 DNA sequence: TGTGCCTGGACAGGGCGTAACACTGAAGCTTTCTTT. The J gene is TRBJ1-1, the V gene TRBV30; tentative D call: TRBD1 (5 bases). This CDR3 has 12 residues. V was trimmed by 4 bases and J by 2 bases, leaving 8 bases between them. The V gene's germline CDR1 is GTSNPN and CDR2 SVGIG (reference sequence).

This clonotype occurred a few times. This chain joins TRBV6-2 or TRBV6-3 and TRBJ1-5, with D unclear. Trimming removed 0 bases at V and 2 bases at J, with 8 bases between. The CDR3 has 15 residues. Germline CDR1 and CDR2: MNHEY and SVGEGT. The CDR3 DNA follows: TGTGCCAGCAGTTACTCTAACTGGGGCAATCAGCCCCAGCATTTT. Its translation: CASSYSNWGNQPQHF.

This clonotype was recorded a few times. V and J are TRBV29-1 and TRBJ1-2; TRBD1 matches 7 bases. V shed 0 bases, J shed 9 bases, and the junction held 7 bases outside the gene matches. The CDR3 extends over 13 amino acids. CDR1 and CDR2 (germline): SQVTM, ANQGSEA. The CDR3 DNA sequence: TGCAGCGTTGAAGATTTGAAACAGGGGAGCTACACCTTC. This encodes CSVEDLKQGSYTF.

The sample holds a few counts of this clonotype. The chain couples TRBV20-1 to TRBJ2-7; TRBD1 matches 7 bases. This CDR3 has 15 residues. The junction had 11 bases not matched to a gene; V was cut back by 0 bases and J by 6 bases. The germline V gene has CDR1 DFQATT and CDR2 SNEGSKA (reference sequence). CDR3 protein: CSARDWETGIGEQYF. In DNA form, the CDR3 reads TGCAGTGCTAGAGATTGGGAGACAGGGATCGGCGAGCAGTACTTC.

This clonotype has more than one count but fewer than ten. The chain joins TRBV13 to TRBJ2-7, with D maybe TRBD1 (5 bases). The CDR3 is made up of 10 amino acids. Looked up from germline, CDR1 is PRHDT and CDR2 is FYEKMQ (reference sequence). The CDR3 coding sequence is TGTGTGGACACCTACTACGAGCAGTACTTC. Its protein product is CVDTYYEQYF.